The entry that follows covers one T cell receptor beta chain sequence. Authors' methods: Quantification of nucleated cells was approximated via reference gene primer amplification. Clones were read by immunoSEQ multiplex PCR, and TCRdb kept only the in-frame ones, dropping some. The V and J calls and clone size are taken from that table; D and trimming were inferred from the DNA. Here the sample spans around 200,000 clones, around nine tenths being singletons. The entry originates in a study of blood T cell repertoires in COVID-19. Study at large: Samples representing acute and convalescent COVID-19 were sourced from the United States, Italy and Spain. Sample material is recorded as cDNA or gDNA derived from T cells, B-cell-depleted T cells, or PBMCs.

The CDR3 spans 13 residues. CDR1 and CDR2 from the germline V gene are SQVTM and ANQGSEA. The V gene end was trimmed by 5 bases and the J gene end by 2 bases; junction bases not matched to a gene: 5. Sequencing used peripheral blood. The chain uses TRBV29-1 and TRBJ2-5, with 7 bases lining up with TRBD2. The sequence came from a woman aged 18-35 years who had recovered from COVID-19. The CDR3 spells CSVSGGSQETQYF. For the CDR3, the DNA is TGCAGCGTTTCTGGCGGGAGTCAAGAGACCCAGTACTTC.